The T cell receptor (beta chain) described here comes from a study of identifying expanded T cells in peripheral blood. Study-level results: Clone count variance between roughly 2-week samples rose with total template count. Differentially abundant clones: around 1.2 between replicates, 15 to 17 at roughly 2 weeks, over 18 at four.

Assay: immunoSEQ multiplex PCR; the TCRdb copy retains only in-frame clones and omits some. The table includes some 75,000 clones, almost 90% detected once. This CDR3 has 13 residues. CDR1 and CDR2 from the germline V gene are SNHLY and FYNNEI. V was trimmed by 7 bases and J by 1 base, leaving 10 bases between them. Comment on this clone: Its target is not known.

Healthy donors had no documented immune events, such as infections, while sampled. The material sequenced was blood. This TCR was sampled from a person between 18 and 70 years old in good health. The rearrangement uses TRBV2 and TRBJ2-5; D not certain. The CDR3 spells CASNIRTQETQYF. CDR3 nucleotides: TGTGCCAGCAATATACGGACCCAAGAGACCCAGTACTTC.